Presented here are 18 T cell receptor beta chains from one specimen sequenced in a study of T cell responses to AZD1222 COVID-19 vaccine. Using immunoSEQ multiplex PCR, the repertoire was profiled, and TCRdb retains in-frame clones only, with some absent. The sample lists 150,000 or so clones, 90% occurring once. This specimen consisted of peripheral blood, obtained on day 0 of AZD1222 vaccination. These receptor sequences come from an adult in good health.

V usage is TRBV7-2 and J usage is TRBJ1-2; possible D gene TRBD1, 5 bases. CDR3 length equals 13 residues. In germline, CDR1 is SGHTA, CDR2 FQGNSA. Trimming left V 2 bases short and J 6 bases short, with 10 bases between. The CDR3 DNA is TGTGCCAGCAGCTTAAGCAGGGAGGATGGCTACACCTTC. This sequence encodes CASSLSREDGYTF.

This clone was recorded only once. V gene TRBV29-1 combines with J gene TRBJ1-1; 7 positions match TRBD1. Germline values: CDR1 SQVTM, CDR2 ANQGSEA. This CDR3 has 13 amino acids. V was pared by 3 bases and J by 7 bases, with 8 bases of the junction left unmatched. The chain's CDR3 is CSVEGRGAYEAFF. The CDR3 coding sequence is TGCAGCGTTGAGGGCAGGGGGGCTTATGAAGCTTTCTTT.

V is TRBV19 and J is TRBJ1-3; maybe TRBD1 (5 bases). The V end lost 6 bases, the J end lost 0 bases, and 9 bases lay between the germline ends. Germline CDR1 reads LNHDA; CDR2 reads SQIVND (reference sequence). This CDR3 is built from 14 residues. The CDR3 is CASREGASGNTIYF. The CDR3 DNA follows: TGTGCCAGTAGGGAAGGGGCCTCTGGAAACACCATATATTTT.

This rearrangement joins TRBV5-8 to TRBJ1-6; D gene uncertain. Germline V gene lookup returns CDR1 SGHTS and CDR2 YDEGEE. Trimming took off 2 bases at V and 5 bases at J, with 5 bases between the two ends. The CDR3 has 13 amino acids. The DNA for the CDR3 is TGTGCCAGCAGCTTAGGGAATAATTCACCCCTCCACTTT. Amino acids: CASSLGNNSPLHF.

Concerning this clone: Mismatch with germline at one junction end may stem from a read error. The gene calls are TRBV11-2 and TRBJ1-2; D is unresolved. The CDR3 spans 15 residues. Looked up from germline, CDR1 is SGHAT and CDR2 is FQNNGV. The CDR3 DNA sequence: TGTGCCAGCAGCCTAGACCTCCTTCCGAGGAATGGCTACACCTTC. Its translation is CASSLDLLPRNGYTF.

The chain has TRBV7-2 and TRBJ1-1; D is unclear. V was trimmed by 0 bases and J by 5 bases, leaving 10 bases between them. This CDR3 is 14 amino acids long. Germline-derived CDR1 and CDR2 are SGHTA and FQGNSA. The CDR3 DNA sequence: TGTGCCAGCAGCTTAGCAAGGGTAATGACTGAAGCTTTCTTT. It is translated as CASSLARVMTEAFF.

This clone was seen just once. The V call is TRBV14, the J call TRBJ1-1; D might be TRBD1 (5 bases). Germline V CDR1 and CDR2: SGHDN, FVKESK. V gave up 0 bases and J gave up 3 bases, with 17 bases separating them. The CDR3 totals 17 residues. CDR3 residues: CASSQDFGAGQYTEAFF. CDR3 sequence (DNA): TGTGCCAGCAGCCAAGATTTTGGGGCAGGGCAATACACTGAAGCTTTCTTT.

The chain carries TRBV28 and TRBJ1-4; weak D call: TRBD1 (5 bases). With 5 bases removed from V and 2 bases from J, the gap between germline ends came to 15 bases. Per the germline V gene, CDR1 is MDHEN and CDR2 is SYDVKM. The CDR3 consists of 16 residues. Here the CDR3 DNA reads TGTGCCAGCAGTACACTACCGTGGGGGACTAATGAAAAACTGTTTTTT. This gives the protein CASSTLPWGTNEKLFF.

This clone was counted a few times. The chain has TRBV19 and TRBJ2-2; possible D gene TRBD2, 6 bases. The length of the CDR3 is 16 residues. V was cut by 3 bases and J by 4 bases, with 15 bases left in between. The germline gives CDR1 LNHDA, CDR2 SQIVND (reference sequence). The CDR3 DNA is TGTGCCAGTAGTATTTCTAGCGATCGGGTCACCGGGGAGCTGTTTTTT. It encodes CASSISSDRVTGELFF.

The chain recombines TRBV5-1 with TRBJ1-1; TRBD1 matches 7 bases. Germline values: CDR1 SGHRS, CDR2 YFSETQ. Trimming cost V 3 bases and J 0 bases; bases outside gene matches: 11. This CDR3 is built from 17 residues. The CDR3 loop reads CASSSDRVSSLNTEAFF. The CDR3 bases are TGCGCCAGCAGCTCTGACAGGGTCTCCTCCCTGAACACTGAAGCTTTCTTT.

The chain combines TRBV7-3 with TRBJ1-6; perhaps TRBD1 as D (5 bases). CDR1 is SGHTA and CDR2 is FQGTGA in the germline V gene. Trimming removed 7 bases at V and 9 bases at J, with 13 bases between. This CDR3 has 13 amino acids. The CDR3 protein is CASTTGGASPLHF. The DNA of the CDR3 is TGTGCCAGCACTACCGGGGGAGCTTCACCCCTCCACTTT.

The chain carries TRBV6-1 and TRBJ1-5, with TRBD1 matching over 8 bases. Germline lookup yields CDR1 MNHNS and CDR2 SASEGT. V dropped 0 bases and J dropped 7; count of bases not matched to a gene: 5. The CDR3 covers 15 residues. DNA of the CDR3: TGTGCCAGCAGTGAAGCGCCCAGGGGGCTGCAGCCCCAGCATTTT. Protein sequence: CASSEAPRGLQPQHF.

The chain uses TRBV5-6 and TRBJ1-2, with D possibly TRBD1 on 6 matching bases. Germline V gives CDR1 SGHDT, CDR2 YYEEEE. The CDR3 extends over 15 amino acids. V was shortened by 4 bases and J by 8 bases, with 21 bases between the two germline ends. The CDR3 nucleotides are TGTGCCAGCAGCGCAGCCCAGGGGTGGGCCATCGGCTACACCTTC. This gives the protein CASSAAQGWAIGYTF. Drawing the rest from reference TRBV5-6 and TRBJ1-2, the complete variable domain is DAGVTQSPTHLIKTRGQQVTLRCSPKSGHDTVSWYQQALGQGPQFIFQYYEEEERQRGNFPDRFSGHQFPNYSSELNVNALLLGDSALYLCASSAAQGWAIGYTFGSGTRLTVV.

V and J are TRBV29-1 and TRBJ2-3; 11 bases line up with TRBD2. The germline gives CDR1 SQVTM, CDR2 ANQGSEA. Germline trimming cut 5 bases from V and 0 bases from J; bases unmatched to any gene: 10. The CDR3 covers 17 residues. The CDR3 region has the DNA TGCAGCGTTCCTACTTGGGGGACTAGCGGTAGCACAGATACGCAGTATTTT. Translated: CSVPTWGTSGSTDTQYF.

This chain links TRBV7-2 with TRBJ1-1; D is undetermined. CDR1 is SGHTA, CDR2 FQGNSA, per germline. This CDR3 spans 15 amino acids. Between the trimmed V and J ends, which lost 5 bases and 5 bases, there was a span of 18 bases. CDR3 in DNA: TGTGCCAGCAGCCGCCGGGTTGGCACGAAAACTGAAGCTTTCTTT. It codes for CASSRRVGTKTEAFF.

This clone appeared a single time. This chain connects TRBV6-5 to TRBJ2-3, with D perhaps TRBD2 (6 bases). The ends were cut back, 6 bases at V and 2 bases at J, with 9 bases in the middle. CDR3 length: 13 amino acids. Per germline, CDR1 MNHEY and CDR2 SVGAGI. In nucleotides, the CDR3 is TGTGCCAGCAGCCGGGACTTCACAGATACGCAGTATTTT. This encodes CASSRDFTDTQYF.

In this sample, this clone turned up a few times. The J gene is TRBJ2-5, the V gene TRBV2; 7 positions agree with TRBD1. The V and J ends lost 4 bases and 5 bases, in that order; junction bases with no gene match: 16. CDR3 size: 17 residues. Germline CDR1 and CDR2: SNHLY and FYNNEI. The CDR3 spells CASSGTDRFGPRETQYF. The DNA of the CDR3 is TGTGCCAGCAGTGGAACGGACAGGTTTGGACCCCGGGAGACCCAGTACTTC.

The chain joins TRBV19 to TRBJ2-1, with D possibly being TRBD2 (5 bases). V was shortened by 5 bases and J by 0 bases, with 17 bases between the two germline ends. The CDR3 totals 17 residues. Germline CDR1 LNHDA, CDR2 SQIVND (reference sequence). The CDR3 DNA sequence: TGTGCCAGTAGTGTCGGTGCGGGCGGTTTCTCCTACAATGAGCAGTTCTTC. Translating gives CASSVGAGGFSYNEQFF.